The 11 T cell receptor beta chains presented below share a single source sample, sequenced in a study of memory CD4+ T cells and cytomegalovirus serostatus (dated by TCRdb to between 2017 and 2020). Libraries were made using the immunoSEQ multiplex PCR assay. In TCRdb, the immuneACCESS table is reduced to in-frame sequences with V and J assigned. These tables do not hold every clone; where another copy was compared, an unresolved V gene accounts for under half, and the others remain unexplained. The sample table holds some 67,000 clones, of which 75% to 80% were seen once. The top ten hold around 5% of the sample. A FACSAria II was used to sort memory CD4+ T cells, defined as single viable CD3+CD4+CD8-CD45RO+ cells. The specimen sequenced was memory CD4+ T cells from blood. The receptors come from an adult in good health and CMV-seropositive.

The chain uses TRBV4-1 and TRBJ2-2; 7 positions agree with TRBD2. The CDR3 sequence is 18 residues long. V lost 0 bases and J lost 0; bases outside the gene matches: 7. The germline gives CDR1 MGHRA, CDR2 YSYEKL. CDR3 region: CASSQDRVSGTNTGELFF. The DNA of the CDR3 is TGCGCCAGCAGCCAAGATCGGGTAAGCGGGACGAACACCGGGGAGCTGTTTTTT.

The J gene is TRBJ2-2, the V gene TRBV7-2; D might be TRBD2 (6 bases). V was trimmed by 5 bases and J by 2 bases, leaving 21 bases between them. The CDR3 covers 18 residues. In germline, CDR1 is SGHTA, CDR2 FQGNSA. CDR3: CASSAHAGRIRNTGELFF. The CDR3 DNA follows: TGTGCCAGCAGCGCCCACGCGGGACGCATACGAAACACCGGGGAGCTGTTTTTT.

This sequence joins TRBV9 and TRBJ2-7, with D possibly called TRBD1 or TRBD2 (5 bases each). CDR3 length: 12 residues. Germline loops: CDR1 SGDLS, CDR2 YYNGEE. Trimming removed 4 bases from V and 5 bases from J, with 10 bases in between. CDR3 sequence reads: CASSSEGNEQYF. The CDR3 DNA follows: TGTGCCAGCAGCTCAGAGGGGAACGAGCAGTACTTC.

V and J are TRBV4-1 and TRBJ2-5, with D perhaps TRBD2 (5 bases). Germline assignment: CDR1 MGHRA and CDR2 YSYEKL. The CDR3 length is 15 residues. The V gene lost 0 bases and the J gene lost 3 bases, with 11 bases spanning the gap. The CDR3 is CASSQDPTTKETQYF. CDR3 nucleotide sequence: TGCGCCAGCAGCCAAGATCCGACTACCAAAGAGACCCAGTACTTC.

The chain recombines TRBV27 with TRBJ2-2; TRBD1 is a possible D gene (6 bases). The germline V gene encodes CDR1 MNHEY and CDR2 SMNVEV (reference sequence). V was shortened by 3 bases and J by 7 bases, with 15 bases between the two germline ends. This CDR3 contains 15 residues. The CDR3 coding sequence is TGTGCCAGCAGTTTTTCCTGGGGGCCAGGCGGGGAGCTGTTTTTT. The encoded protein is CASSFSWGPGGELFF.

V and J are TRBV5-1 and TRBJ1-1, with D possibly being TRBD1 (6 bases). The V end was cut by 7 bases, the J end by 0 bases, with 19 bases between. The CDR3 contains 16 residues. Germline V gives CDR1 SGHRS, CDR2 YFSETQ. CDR3 DNA sequence: TGCGCCAGCCAACTATCAGGGGCAAAAATGAACACTGAAGCTTTCTTT. This encodes CASQLSGAKMNTEAFF. The full variable domain, completed using reference TRBV5-1 and TRBJ1-1, is KAGVTQTPRYLIKTRGQQVTLSCSPISGHRSVSWYQQTPGQGLQFLFEYFSETQRNKGNFPGRFSGRQFSNSRSEMNVSTLELGDSALYLCASQLSGAKMNTEAFFGQGTRLTVV.

The chain is built from TRBV4-1 and TRBJ2-7; TRBD2 matches at 11 bases. The V and J ends lost 8 bases and 6 bases, in that order; junction bases with no gene match: 3. CDR3 size: 12 residues. Germline V gene data show CDR1 as MGHRA and CDR2 as YSYEKL. In DNA, the CDR3 is TGCGCCAGCGGACTAGCGGGCGGCGAGCAGTACTTC. This codes for CASGLAGGEQYF.

This sequence joins TRBV18 and TRBJ2-1, with 12 bases fitting TRBD2. The CDR3 consists of 18 residues. The trim removed 4 bases at V and 1 base at J, leaving 8 bases unmatched. The germline CDR1 and CDR2 sequences are KGHSH and LQKENI. The chain's CDR3 is CASSLFAGLAGSYNEQFF. CDR3 in DNA: TGTGCCAGCTCACTCTTTGCGGGACTAGCGGGTTCCTACAATGAGCAGTTCTTC.

The V call is TRBV7-2, the J call TRBJ1-2; 12 positions agree with TRBD1. Losses at the gene ends were 4 bases for V and 7 bases for J; bases not matched to a gene: 10. The CDR3 loop spans 16 amino acids. The V gene's germline CDR1 is SGHTA and CDR2 FQGNSA. The CDR3 DNA sequence: TGTGCCAGCAGCTACCTTCCGGGACAGGGGGCTGCTGGCTACACCTTC. Translation: CASSYLPGQGAAGYTF.

This clone was detected only a few times. V is TRBV7-9 and J is TRBJ2-7; 8 bases are a match to TRBD2. Germline V gene sequence: CDR1 SEHNR, CDR2 FQNEAQ (reference sequence). Losses at the gene ends were 4 bases for V and 6 bases for J; bases not matched to a gene: 8. This CDR3 spans 14 amino acids. CDR3 sequence reads: CASSSPGLGTEQYF. CDR3 DNA: TGTGCCAGCAGCTCGCCGGGACTAGGGACCGAGCAGTACTTC.

In this sample, this clone turned up a few times. The same CDR3 arises from other DNA sequences in this sample as well. CDR3 loop: CAWSVLRGDEKLFF. CDR3 in DNA: TGTGCCTGGAGTGTACTGAGAGGAGATGAAAAACTGTTTTTT. V gene TRBV30 combines with J gene TRBJ1-4, with D unresolved. The CDR3 runs to 14 residues. V lost 0 bases and J lost 6, with 11 bases in between. Germline CDR1 reads GTSNPN; CDR2 reads SVGIG (reference sequence). Drawing the rest from reference TRBV30 and TRBJ1-4, the complete variable domain is SQTIHQWPATLVQPVGSPLSLECTVEGTSNPNLYWYRQAAGRGLQLLFYSVGIGQISSEVPQNLSASRPQDRQFILSSKKLLLSDSGFYLCAWSVLRGDEKLFFGSGTQLSVL.